This T cell receptor beta chain was found in a study of cytomegalovirus exposure and HLA in healthy donors. J lost 6 bases, V lost 4 bases, and 7 bases had no gene match. CDR1 is SGHRS and CDR2 is YFSETQ in the germline V gene. This CDR3 contains 14 residues. On this clone: Its specificity is not known.

PCR was performed using 60 Vbeta and 13 Jbeta primers. The table came from immunoSEQ multiplex PCR; TCRdb's copy has only in-frame clones and leaves some out. In the table there are 74,000 or so clones, 78% of which are singletons. Despite likely unrecorded immune exposures, the donors were nominally healthy at the time of sampling. Regarding the study as a whole: TCR beta V- and J-gene trimming, according to a later analysis, was linked to a missense DCLRE1C variant.

The receptor's source is a male donor in good health and CMV-seropositive. The rearrangement uses TRBV5-1 and TRBJ2-7, with 10 bases aligning to TRBD1. The sequencing input was PBMCs. The CDR3 bases are TGCGCCAGCAGCAGAGGGACAGGGGAGATCGAGCAGTACTTC. Its protein is CASSRGTGEIEQYF.